The 27 T cell receptor beta chains listed next were all sequenced from one sample in a study of technical replicates of blood from a few donors. Produced via immunoSEQ multiplex PCR; TCRdb's table is partial and in-frame only. The sample has 70,000 to 80,000 clones, 80% to 95% seen once. Material for sequencing was T cells isolated from PBMCs. All receptors come from a human donor in good health.

This chain connects TRBV10-3 to TRBJ2-7, with 10 bases that match TRBD1. CDR1 is ENHRY, CDR2 SYGVKD, per germline. CDR3 length: 13 amino acids. V trimming: 6 bases; J trimming: 5 bases; junction bases outside the gene matches: 4. In DNA, the CDR3 is TGTGCCATCAGGGACAGGGGGAGTGACGAGCAGTACTTC. This gives the protein CAIRDRGSDEQYF.

This sequence joins TRBV29-1 and TRBJ2-3; tentatively, D is TRBD1 (6 bases). Germline loops: CDR1 SQVTM, CDR2 ANQGSEA. The CDR3 consists of 15 residues. Trimming stripped 1 base from V and 1 base from J, with 12 bases between. In DNA, the CDR3 is TGCAGCGTTGAAGGCGACAGGTACGGCACAGATACGCAGTATTTT. This codes for CSVEGDRYGTDTQYF.

Points on this clone: Because the CDR3's place on the DNA is in doubt, the DNA is left out and the CDR3 is given as listed by TCRdb. V usage is TRBV23-1 and J usage is TRBJ2-2; TRBD2 reflects the table's D call only, with no check against the DNA. TRBV23-1 carries the ORF label, with uncertain function. Both ends counted, the CDR3 spans 24 residues. This chain's CDR3 is CASSQVLQAGLLLAGVFGNGELFF.

This CDR3 reads CASSPARGQGAYEQYF. CDR3 bases: TGCGCCAGCAGCCCAGCCAGGGGACAGGGGGCCTACGAGCAGTACTTC. This chain uses TRBV4-1 with TRBJ2-7; 11 bases map to TRBD1. The V segment lost 4 bases and the J segment 2 bases; nucleotides outside the gene matches: 7. CDR3 length: 16 residues. Looked up from germline, CDR1 is MGHRA and CDR2 is YSYEKL.

This chain joins TRBV14 and TRBJ2-5, with 14 bases that match TRBD2. In germline, CDR1 is SGHDN, CDR2 FVKESK. The V and J ends lost 4 bases and 7 bases, in that order; junction bases with no gene match: 8. This CDR3 contains 16 residues. The DNA of the CDR3 is TGTGCCAGCAGCCCGAAGGGACTAGCGGGAGCGGTGACCCAGTACTTC. Translated: CASSPKGLAGAVTQYF.

The CDR3 protein is CASSIEGGQDGTQYF. The DNA for the CDR3 is TGTGCCAGTAGTATAGAGGGAGGGCAGGACGGGACCCAGTACTTC. This chain uses TRBV19 with TRBJ2-5; 7 nucleotides line up with TRBD2. The V segment lost 0 bases and the J segment 7 bases; nucleotides outside the gene matches: 8. Germline-derived CDR1 and CDR2 are LNHDA and SQIVND (reference sequence). The CDR3 runs 15 residues.

The chain combines TRBV5-6 with TRBJ1-3; D unresolved. The ends were cut back, 2 bases at V and 4 bases at J, with 4 bases in the middle. This CDR3 is 12 amino acids long. The germline V gene has CDR1 SGHDT and CDR2 YYEEEE. The CDR3 DNA follows: TGTGCCAGCAGCTTTATCGGAAACACCATATATTTT. Translated: CASSFIGNTIYF. The full variable domain, its missing parts supplied by reference TRBV5-6 and TRBJ1-3, is DAGVTQSPTHLIKTRGQQVTLRCSPKSGHDTVSWYQQALGQGPQFIFQYYEEEERQRGNFPDRFSGHQFPNYSSELNVNALLLGDSALYLCASSFIGNTIYFGEGSWLTVV.

The chain has TRBV15 and TRBJ2-7; TRBD2 matches at 7 bases. V gave up 8 bases and J gave up 0 bases; unmatched junction bases: 7. This CDR3 has 14 residues. Per germline, CDR1 LNHNV and CDR2 YYDKDF (reference sequence). As DNA, the CDR3 is TGTGCCACCGCTAAGCGGGACCACTCCTACGAGCAGTACTTC. This codes for CATAKRDHSYEQYF.

The V and J genes are TRBV7-9 and TRBJ1-2; no reliable D call. This CDR3 region has 13 residues. V lost 1 base to trimming and J lost 8 bases, with 11 bases between them. Germline CDR1 and CDR2: SEHNR and FQNEAQ (reference sequence). In DNA, the CDR3 is TGTGCCAGCAGCTTAGGGGCAGAGCAGGGCTACACCTTC. Its translation: CASSLGAEQGYTF.

The rearrangement uses TRBV11-2 and TRBJ2-3; 8 bases map to TRBD2. Germline V gene data show CDR1 as SGHAT and CDR2 as FQNNGV. Trimming took 1 base from V and 4 from J; bases not matched to a gene: 7. CDR3 size: 16 residues. The CDR3 reads CASSLAGGPSSDTQYF. The CDR3 DNA reads TGTGCCAGCAGCTTAGCGGGAGGGCCAAGTTCAGATACGCAGTATTTT.

The chain is built from TRBV27 and TRBJ1-1, with D possibly being TRBD1 (6 bases). The CDR3 totals 16 residues. Germline loops: CDR1 MNHEY, CDR2 SMNVEV (reference sequence). Trimming removed 8 bases from V and 1 base from J, with 20 bases in between. The CDR3 protein is CASAPDRILANTEAFF. The CDR3, as DNA: TGTGCCAGCGCCCCTGACAGGATCTTAGCGAACACTGAAGCTTTCTTT.

This chain connects TRBV5-4 to TRBJ2-3, with unresolved D. V was cut by 0 bases and J by 1 base, with 9 bases left in between. The CDR3 sequence is 15 residues long. The germline V gene encodes CDR1 SGHNT and CDR2 YYREEE (reference sequence). Written as DNA, the CDR3 is TGTGCCAGCAGCTTGGACTTAGCTGGCACAGATACGCAGTATTTT. Translating it yields CASSLDLAGTDTQYF.

The chain recombines TRBV29-1 with TRBJ2-5; the match to TRBD2 covers 8 bases. V lost 7 bases, J lost 4 bases, and 2 bases stayed unmatched. Germline-derived CDR1 and CDR2 are SQVTM and ANQGSEA. The CDR3 has 11 residues. As DNA, the CDR3 is TGCAGCGCCCTAGCGGGAGAGACCCAGTACTTC. As protein: CSALAGETQYF. The full variable domain, with the rest looked up from reference TRBV29-1 and TRBJ2-5, is SAVISQKPSRDICQRGTSLTIQCQVDSQVTMMFWYRQQPGQSLTLIATANQGSEATYESGFVIDKFPISRPNLTFSTLTVSNMSPEDSSIYLCSALAGETQYFGPGTRLLVL.

V usage is TRBV5-4 and J usage is TRBJ2-4, with a tentative D call TRBD2 (5 bases). Germline assignment: CDR1 SGHNT and CDR2 YYREEE (reference sequence). The CDR3 contains 15 residues. The V end was cut by 2 bases, the J end by 3 bases, with 12 bases between. The CDR3 spells CASSFLRTDKNIQYF. The DNA for the CDR3 is TGTGCCAGCAGCTTTTTACGGACTGACAAAAACATTCAGTACTTC. Full variable domain (missing parts from reference TRBV5-4 and TRBJ2-4): ETGVTQSPTHLIKTRGQQVTLRCSSQSGHNTVSWYQQALGQGPQFIFQYYREEENGRGNFPPRFSGLQFPNYSSELNVNALELDDSALYLCASSFLRTDKNIQYFGAGTRLSVL.

This chain links TRBV7-8 with TRBJ2-1, with D tentatively TRBD2 (5 bases). CDR1 is SGHVS, CDR2 FQNEAQ, per germline. The V and J ends lost 0 bases and 4 bases respectively, with 7 bases between them. CDR3 length: 14 amino acids. CDR3 DNA sequence: TGTGCCAGCAGCTTAGCGGGAGAATACAATGAGCAGTTCTTC. Translation gives CASSLAGEYNEQFF.

The chain joins TRBV7-9 to TRBJ2-7; no clear D. V lost 5 bases and J 3 bases, leaving 11 bases between the germline ends. Germline V lookup: CDR1 SEHNR, CDR2 FQNEAQ (reference sequence). The CDR3 loop spans 13 amino acids. The CDR3 loop reads CASSNRQNYEQYF. DNA for the CDR3: TGTGCCAGCAGCAATCGACAAAACTACGAGCAGTACTTC.

The chain has TRBV13 and TRBJ1-1; 8 bases match TRBD1. The CDR3 is 15 residues long. CDR1 and CDR2 from the germline V gene are PRHDT and FYEKMQ (reference sequence). J was trimmed by 7 bases and V by 4 bases; bases with no gene match: 11. The CDR3 bases are TGTGCCAGCAGCTCCGCCTCCGGGACAGGTGGTGAAGCTTTCTTT. Translated, it gives CASSSASGTGGEAFF.

The chain joins TRBV7-2 to TRBJ1-5; D is undetermined. CDR1 is SGHTA and CDR2 is FQGNSA in the germline V gene. Between the trimmed V and J ends, which lost 0 bases and 1 base, there was a span of 7 bases. This CDR3 is built from 15 residues. CDR3 sequence reads: CASSLATESNQPQHF. The CDR3 DNA reads as TGTGCCAGCAGCTTAGCGACGGAGAGCAATCAGCCCCAGCATTTT. The full variable domain, in which reference TRBV7-2 and TRBJ1-5 provide the parts outside the CDR3, is GAGVSQSPSNKVTEKGKDVELRCDPISGHTALYWYRQSLGQGLEFLIYFQGNSAPDKSGLPSDRFSAERTGGSVSTLTIQRTQQEDSAVYLCASSLATESNQPQHFGDGTRLSIL.

The chain carries TRBV27 and TRBJ2-7, with D perhaps matching TRBD1 (6 bases). Per germline, CDR1 MNHEY and CDR2 SMNVEV (reference sequence). The V end lost 6 bases, the J end lost 2 bases, and 14 bases lay between the germline ends. This CDR3 spans 14 amino acids. CDR3 sequence: CASSRTTGPYEQYF. The CDR3 region has the DNA TGTGCCAGCAGCCGCACGACAGGACCCTACGAGCAGTACTTC.

The CDR3 region has the DNA TGCGCCAGCAGCCAAGAACGGGACTGGGACACTGAAGCTTTCTTT. It yields the protein CASSQERDWDTEAFF. This chain uses TRBV4-3 with TRBJ1-1, with D perhaps TRBD1 (5 bases). Trimming took 0 bases from V and 3 from J, leaving 11 bases between them. The germline V gene encodes CDR1 LGHNA and CDR2 YSLEER. The CDR3 runs 15 residues.

The chain combines TRBV9 with TRBJ2-3; TRBD2 matches 9 bases. The CDR3 has 15 residues. Germline lookup yields CDR1 SGDLS and CDR2 YYNGEE. Germline trimming cut 0 bases from V and 4 bases from J; bases unmatched to any gene: 3. The CDR3 DNA reads TGTGCCAGCAGCGTAGGACTAGCGGACCCAGATACGCAGTATTTT. Encoded protein: CASSVGLADPDTQYF. The variable domain in full, with the rest retrieved from reference TRBV9 and TRBJ2-3, is DSGVTQTPKHLITATGQRVTLRCSPRSGDLSVYWYQQSLDQGLQFLIQYYNGEERAKGNILERFSAQQFPDLHSELNLSSLELGDSALYFCASSVGLADPDTQYFGPGTRLTVL.

The chain uses TRBV7-7 and TRBJ2-3, with D hard to call. CDR1 SSHAT and CDR2 FNYEAQ come from the germline V gene (reference sequence). The ends were cut back, 5 bases at V and 1 base at J, with 10 bases in the middle. The CDR3 runs to 14 residues. The CDR3 here is CASSQAPGTDTQYF. DNA of the CDR3: TGTGCCAGCAGCCAGGCCCCCGGCACAGATACGCAGTATTTT.

This chain links TRBV7-2 with TRBJ2-7; 7 bases match TRBD2. V lost 2 bases and J lost 0; bases outside the gene matches: 7. The CDR3 is 16 residues long. The germline V gene encodes CDR1 SGHTA and CDR2 FQGNSA. The chain's CDR3 is CASSLTRAGDSYEQYF. CDR3 nucleotides: TGTGCCAGCAGCTTAACCCGGGCGGGAGACTCCTACGAGCAGTACTTC.

The chain uses TRBV9 and TRBJ2-5; a possible D gene is TRBD2 (5 bases). Trimming left V 0 bases short and J 1 base short, with 7 bases between. Germline assignment: CDR1 SGDLS and CDR2 YYNGEE. The CDR3 has 14 amino acids. The CDR3 region has the DNA TGTGCCAGCAGCGTAGAGGACTTCCAAGAGACCCAGTACTTC. It yields the protein CASSVEDFQETQYF. Full variable domain (remainder filled in from reference TRBV9 and TRBJ2-5): DSGVTQTPKHLITATGQRVTLRCSPRSGDLSVYWYQQSLDQGLQFLIQYYNGEERAKGNILERFSAQQFPDLHSELNLSSLELGDSALYFCASSVEDFQETQYFGPGTRLLVL.

The chain has TRBV19 and TRBJ2-7, with TRBD1 as a possible D gene (6 bases). CDR1 is LNHDA, CDR2 SQIVND, per germline (reference sequence). The CDR3 has 15 amino acids. Trimming took 2 bases from V and 4 from J, leaving 15 bases between them. In DNA, the CDR3 is TGTGCCAGTAGTATATTCCCAGGGGTGGATTACGAGCAGTACTTC. Translating gives CASSIFPGVDYEQYF.

J is TRBJ2-7 and V is TRBV5-1, with D perhaps matching TRBD1 (6 bases). This CDR3 has 10 residues. Germline CDR1 SGHRS, CDR2 YFSETQ. In DNA, the CDR3 is TGCGCTCTGGACAGACACGAGCAGTACTTC. It is translated as CALDRHEQYF.

The chain couples TRBV7-9 to TRBJ1-5, with a possible D match to TRBD1 (6 bases). Germline V lookup: CDR1 SEHNR, CDR2 FQNEAQ (reference sequence). The germline V and J ends were trimmed by 5 bases and 7 bases, with 21 bases remaining between them. The CDR3 is 16 residues long. The chain's CDR3 is CASSDSNTGYEQPQHF. CDR3 bases: TGTGCCAGCAGCGATTCCAATACAGGGTATGAACAGCCCCAGCATTTT.